This T cell receptor beta chain came from a study of CD8+CD57+ T cells in acquired aplastic anemia. Genomic DNA constituted the template upon which TCR beta VDJ and CDR3 profiling was performed. TCRdb ran MiXCR on the reads and lists one entry per CDR3 protein. The table records under 75,000 distinct CDR3 sequences, around 50% of them present only once. CDR3 length: 15 residues. CDR1 is SNHLY and CDR2 is FYNNEI in the germline V gene. V trimming: 5 bases; J trimming: 5 bases; junction bases outside the gene matches: 9. This clonotype was seen a handful of times. The sequenced material came from sorted CD4+, CD8+, or CD8+CD57+ T cells (not recorded which) from PBMCs. The rearrangement joins TRBV2 to TRBJ1-2, with TRBD1 matching over 9 bases. The sequence came from a human donor in good health, serving as a control. The CDR3 bases are TGTGCCAGCAGTTTAGCCGGGACAGGGTTTTATGGCTACACCTTC. Its translation: CASSLAGTGFYGYTF.